Following are 4 T cell receptor beta chains from one sample sequenced in a study of blood T cell repertoires in COVID-19. Profiled with immunoSEQ multiplex PCR; TCRdb holds only in-frame clones, not every one. The sample includes a few hundred thousand clones, over 80% of them seen just once. Sequenced input: PBMCs or T cells enriched from blood (not recorded which). The receptors were sampled from a woman aged 45-65 years who had recovered from COVID-19.

V usage is TRBV6-4 and J usage is TRBJ2-1, with D possibly TRBD2 on 7 matching bases. Germline V gene lookup returns CDR1 MRHNA and CDR2 SNTAGT. CDR3 length equals 16 residues. The V gene lost 3 bases and the J gene lost 4 bases, with 16 bases spanning the gap. The CDR3 reads CASSEEGGLLYNEQFF. CDR3 DNA sequence: TGTGCCAGCAGTGAAGAAGGGGGACTACTATACAATGAGCAGTTCTTC.

The chain combines TRBV5-1 with TRBJ1-4; 10 nucleotides agree with TRBD1. Germline V gives CDR1 SGHRS, CDR2 YFSETQ. The CDR3 totals 16 residues. Germline trimming cut 1 base from V and 12 bases from J; bases unmatched to any gene: 12. This chain's CDR3 is CASSLSIRDRGYELFF. The CDR3 coding sequence is TGCGCCAGCAGCTTGAGTATCAGGGACAGGGGTTACGAACTGTTTTTT.

The chain links TRBV4-1 to TRBJ1-6, with TRBD1 as a possible D gene (5 bases). The CDR3 spans 17 residues. Between the trimmed V and J ends, which lost 4 bases and 7 bases, there was a span of 20 bases. Germline-derived CDR1 and CDR2 are MGHRA and YSYEKL. The CDR3 nucleotides read TGCGCCAGCAGCCCTTCGAACGGCAGGGCAAAGAATTCACCCCTCCACTTT. Amino acid sequence: CASSPSNGRAKNSPLHF.

V gene TRBV6-2 or TRBV6-3 combines with J gene TRBJ1-5, with TRBD1 matching 8 bases. J was trimmed by 4 bases and V by 5 bases; bases with no gene match: 7. The germline V gene encodes CDR1 MNHEY and CDR2 SVGEGT. The CDR3 contains 15 residues. The CDR3 loop is CASSIQGAGNQPQHF. DNA for the CDR3: TGTGCCAGCAGTATCCAGGGGGCTGGAAATCAGCCCCAGCATTTT.